The clone carrying this T cell receptor (beta chain) has more than one count but fewer than ten. Original processing methods: Scientists estimated how many nucleated cells there were by amplifying reference gene primers. Measured with immunoSEQ multiplex PCR; TCRdb has only the in-frame clones, and not every one. V and J calls and clone size come straight from that table; D and trimming were deduced from the DNA. The table lists roughly 250,000 clones, around four fifths of them singletons. These data originate in a study of blood T cell repertoires in COVID-19. Study overall: Both acute and convalescent COVID-19 samples were obtained from the United States, Italy and Spain. T cells, B-cell-depleted T cells, or PBMCs supplied cDNA or gDNA.

This CDR3 has 13 residues. CDR1 is SGHTS and CDR2 is YDEGEE in the germline V gene. V lost 0 bases to trimming and J lost 4 bases; unmatched junction nucleotides: 0. The specimen sequenced was peripheral blood. The V gene is TRBV5-8, the J gene TRBJ1-1, with 7 bases matching TRBD1. The receptor comes from a middle-aged man with active or convalescent COVID-19. The CDR3 DNA is TGTGCCAGCAGCTTGGACAGGGGCACTGAAGCTTTCTTT. This translates into CASSLDRGTEAFF.